These 3 T cell receptor beta chains were all obtained from the same sample, sequenced in a study of blood T cell repertoires in COVID-19. The protocol was immunoSEQ multiplex PCR, while the TCRdb copy is restricted to in-frame clones and leaves out a portion. The sample lists roughly 250,000 clones, under 90% seen once, with over 8.5% in the top ten. The material sequenced was peripheral blood. The source is a human donor in a cohort sampled during active COVID-19.

The V call is TRBV19, the J call TRBJ1-1; D gene unclear. Germline V gives CDR1 LNHDA, CDR2 SQIVND (reference sequence). This CDR3 is 15 amino acids long. V lost 6 bases and J 3 bases, leaving 17 bases between the germline ends. CDR3 nucleotide sequence: TGTGCCAGTAGGGAGAATATGCTGCAATACACTGAAGCTTTCTTT. The encoded protein is CASRENMLQYTEAFF.

The chain couples TRBV10-3 to TRBJ1-2; D ambiguous. V was trimmed by 8 bases and J by 0 bases, leaving 13 bases between them. CDR1 and CDR2 (germline): ENHRY, SYGVKD. The CDR3 is 14 residues long. CDR3 in amino acids: CAIRSEPPNYGYTF. DNA of the CDR3: TGTGCCATCCGTAGTGAACCTCCTAACTATGGCTACACCTTC.

The chain has TRBV6-5 and TRBJ1-2; no reliable D call. This CDR3 is built from 14 residues. Trimming took 0 bases from V and 11 from J, leaving 16 bases between them. Germline V lookup: CDR1 MNHEY, CDR2 SVGAGI. CDR3 in DNA: TGTGCCAGCAGTTACTCGGTTGGGTTCCGAGGTTACACCTTC. It specifies CASSYSVGFRGYTF.